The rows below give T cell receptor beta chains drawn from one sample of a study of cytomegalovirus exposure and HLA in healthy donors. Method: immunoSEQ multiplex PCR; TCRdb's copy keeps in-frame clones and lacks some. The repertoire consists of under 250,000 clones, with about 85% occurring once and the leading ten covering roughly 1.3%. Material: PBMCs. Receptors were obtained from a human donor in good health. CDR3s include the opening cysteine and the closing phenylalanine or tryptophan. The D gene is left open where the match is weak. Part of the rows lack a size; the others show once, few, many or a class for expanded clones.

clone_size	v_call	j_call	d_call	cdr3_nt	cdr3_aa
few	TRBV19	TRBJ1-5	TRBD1	TGTGCCAGTAGAGGGACAGGGATAAATCAGCCCCAGCATTTT	CASRGTGINQPQHF
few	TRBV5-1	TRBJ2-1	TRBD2	TGCGCCAGCAGCTTGGGAGCGGGGGGGGGTAATGAGCAGTTCTTC	CASSLGAGGGNEQFF
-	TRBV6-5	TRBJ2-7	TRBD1	TGTGCCAGCACGAAGACAGGGAACCCCTACGAGCAGTACTTC	CASTKTGNPYEQYF
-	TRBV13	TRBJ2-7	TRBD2	TGTGCCAGCAGCACCGGGACTAGCGGGAGTCTACCCTACGAGCAGTACTTC	CASSTGTSGSLPYEQYF
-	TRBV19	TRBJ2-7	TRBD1	TGTGCCAGTAGTCACCCGGGACAGGGGTACGAGCAGTACTTC	CASSHPGQGYEQYF
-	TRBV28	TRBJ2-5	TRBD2	TGTGCCGGAGGTCCTTTGGCGGGGGACCAAGAGACCCAGTACTTC	CAGGPLAGDQETQYF
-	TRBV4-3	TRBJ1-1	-	TGCGCCAGCAGCCAAGATTGGTTCGGGAACACTGAAGCTTTCTTT	CASSQDWFGNTEAFF
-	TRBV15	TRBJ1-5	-	TGTGCCACCAGCAGAGATCGAGGCAATCAGCCCCAGCATTTT	CATSRDRGNQPQHF
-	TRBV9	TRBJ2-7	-	TGTGCCAGCAGCGTAGCGGCGGTGAGCTCCTACGAGCAGTACTTC	CASSVAAVSSYEQYF
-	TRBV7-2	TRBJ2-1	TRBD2	TGTGCCAGCAGCTCAGAGGGACTAGCGATGCATGAGCAGTTCTTC	CASSSEGLAMHEQFF
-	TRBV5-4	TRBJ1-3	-	TGTGCCAGCAGCTTGCCAGGGTCTGGAAACACCATATATTTT	CASSLPGSGNTIYF
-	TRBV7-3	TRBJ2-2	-	TGTGCCAGCAGACAGAAGACAGCCACCGGGGAGCTGTTTTTT	CASRQKTATGELFF
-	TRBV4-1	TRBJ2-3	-	TGCGCCAGCAGCCAAGCAGGAGGATGGGGCACAGATACGCAGTATTTT	CASSQAGGWGTDTQYF
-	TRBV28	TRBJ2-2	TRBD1	TGTGCCAGCAGTTTCAGGGCTCGGGACAGGCCCCCTAAGAACACCGGGGAGCTGTTTTTT	CASSFRARDRPPKNTGELFF
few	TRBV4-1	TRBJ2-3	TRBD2	TGCGCCAGCAGCCCTAGCGGGAGGACCCCAGATACGCAGTATTTT	CASSPSGRTPDTQYF
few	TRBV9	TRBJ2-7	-	TGTGCCAGCAGCGGTCAGACAGGGACTGCCTACGAGCAGTACTTC	CASSGQTGTAYEQYF
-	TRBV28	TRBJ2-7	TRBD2	TGTGCCAGCAGCCAGACTAGCGGGAGGGTATACGCGCAGTACTTC	CASSQTSGRVYAQYF
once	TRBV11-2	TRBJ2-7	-	TGTGCCAGCAGCTTAACTAGCAGCTACGAGCAGTACTTC	CASSLTSSYEQYF
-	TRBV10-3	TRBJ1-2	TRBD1	TGTGCCGTCGCCGGGACAGGGATTTATGGCTACACCTTC	CAVAGTGIYGYTF
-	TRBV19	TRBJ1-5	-	TGTGCCAGTAGTGGCGGGGTAACAAGGCAGCCCCAGCATTTT	CASSGGVTRQPQHF
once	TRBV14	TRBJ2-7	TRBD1	TGTGCCAGCAGCCAGCGACAGGGGCCCAACGAGCAGTACTTC	CASSQRQGPNEQYF
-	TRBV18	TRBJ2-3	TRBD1	TGTGCCAGCTCACCGGGGGGACAGGCTAACCGGCACGATACGCAGTATTTT	CASSPGGQANRHDTQYF
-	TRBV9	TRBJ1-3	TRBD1	TGTGCCAGCAGCGTGCAGGACAGGGCCACTGGAAACACCATATATTTT	CASSVQDRATGNTIYF
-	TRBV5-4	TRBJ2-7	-	TGTGCCAGCAGCCCCGACAGGAAAAAGACCTACGAGCAGTACTTC	CASSPDRKKTYEQYF
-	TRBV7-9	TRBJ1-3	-	TGTTCCAGCAGGATTAAGGAGGAGTCTGGAAACACCATATATTTT	CSSRIKEESGNTIYF
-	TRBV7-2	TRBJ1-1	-	TGTGCCAGCAGCTTCCAGGGTGACACTGAAGCTTTCTTT	CASSFQGDTEAFF
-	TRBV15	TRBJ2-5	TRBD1	TGTGCCACCAGTCCCCAAAGACAGGGGGTAGGGGAGACCCAGTACTTC	CATSPQRQGVGETQYF
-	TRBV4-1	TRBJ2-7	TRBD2	TGCGCCAGCAGCCAGGGGAGGGACGAGCAGTACTTC	CASSQGRDEQYF
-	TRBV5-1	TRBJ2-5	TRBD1	TGCGCCAGCAGCCCCGGTCAGACAGGGAGAGAGACCCAGTACTTC	CASSPGQTGRETQYF
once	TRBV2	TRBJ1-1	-	TGTGCCAGCAGTGAGGCGGGGCCCTACACTGAAGCTTTCTTT	CASSEAGPYTEAFF
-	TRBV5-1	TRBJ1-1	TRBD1	TGCGCCAGCAGCACCCGGACAGGGGCGACTGAAGCTTTCTTT	CASSTRTGATEAFF
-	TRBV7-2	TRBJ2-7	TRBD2	TGTGCCAGCAGCTCGTTCGGGAGGGGAGTTGACGAGCAGTACTTC	CASSSFGRGVDEQYF
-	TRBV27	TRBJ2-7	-	TGTGCCAGCGGGCCACAGGGCGAAGTCTACGAGCAGTACTTC	CASGPQGEVYEQYF
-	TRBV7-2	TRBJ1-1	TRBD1	TGTGCCAGCAGCCTCGGACAGGGCACTGAAGCTTTCTTT	CASSLGQGTEAFF
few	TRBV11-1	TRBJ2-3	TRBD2	TGTGCCAGCAGCTCCCTAGCGGGCGGGAGCTCAGATACGCAGTATTTT	CASSSLAGGSSDTQYF
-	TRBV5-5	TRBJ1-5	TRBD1	TGTGCCAGCAGCCTGACAGGGGATCAGCCCCAGCATTTT	CASSLTGDQPQHF
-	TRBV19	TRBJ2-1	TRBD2	TGTGCCAGTAGTATAGGGTGGACTAGTAAAAAAATTTACAATGAGCAGTTCTTC	CASSIGWTSKKIYNEQFF
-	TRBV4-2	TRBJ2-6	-	TGTGCCAGCAGGTTAGGGCAGGGAAACTCTGGGGCCAACGTCCTGACTTTC	CASRLGQGNSGANVLTF
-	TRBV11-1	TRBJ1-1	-	TGTGCCAGCAGCTTAATAGAGGGCTACGGAGAGAACACTGAAGCTTTCTTT	CASSLIEGYGENTEAFF
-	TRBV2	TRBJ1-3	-	TGTGCCAGCAGTCTTATCAGGGGAAGGTCTGGAAACACCATATATTTT	CASSLIRGRSGNTIYF